This entry lists 27 T cell receptor beta chains sequenced from one sample in a study of T cell responses to AZD1222 COVID-19 vaccine. Repertoires were generated with immunoSEQ multiplex PCR, while TCRdb's copy carries only in-frame clones and drops some. The sample lists approximately 150,000 clones; approximately 93% were seen once. The sequenced sample was peripheral blood, obtained after recovery from COVID-19. Receptors originate from an adult who had recovered from COVID-19.

V is TRBV24-1 and J is TRBJ2-1, with 8 bases aligning to TRBD1. This CDR3 is built from 17 residues. Germline assignment: CDR1 KGHDR and CDR2 SFDVKD. V lost 4 bases to trimming and J lost 6 bases; unmatched junction nucleotides: 13. CDR3: CATSDLSGTGPLNEQFF. The CDR3 bases are TGTGCCACCAGTGACTTATCCGGGACAGGCCCCCTCAATGAGCAGTTCTTC.

The gene calls are TRBV5-1 and TRBJ2-7, with 9 bases fitting TRBD2. Unmatched junction bases numbered 6, after V lost 3 bases and J lost 5 bases. This CDR3 region has 14 residues. Germline V gene data show CDR1 as SGHRS and CDR2 as YFSETQ. The CDR3 sequence: CASSSPGLANEQYF. CDR3 bases: TGCGCCAGCAGCTCCCCGGGACTAGCAAACGAGCAGTACTTC.

The rearrangement links TRBV7-9 to TRBJ1-4; D gene unclear. The CDR3 extends over 12 amino acids. The germline V gene encodes CDR1 SEHNR and CDR2 FQNEAQ (reference sequence). Trimming took off 5 bases at V and 8 bases at J, with 9 bases between the two ends. The CDR3 is CASSLKTEKLFF. The CDR3, as DNA: TGTGCCAGCAGCCTCAAGACAGAAAAACTGTTTTTT.

The V gene is TRBV11-2, the J gene TRBJ1-2, with unresolved D. Germline lookup yields CDR1 SGHAT and CDR2 FQNNGV. With 5 bases removed from V and 8 bases from J, the gap between germline ends came to 18 bases. CDR3 length: 14 amino acids. The CDR3 region is CASSPPNLRGGYTF. CDR3 DNA: TGTGCCAGCAGCCCGCCCAATCTACGGGGAGGCTACACCTTC.

V gene TRBV28 combines with J gene TRBJ2-5; D perhaps matches TRBD2 (7 bases). CDR3 length equals 15 residues. Germline assignment: CDR1 MDHEN and CDR2 SYDVKM. V lost 6 bases to trimming and J lost 4 bases, with 18 bases between them. CDR3 loop: CASSRRGGFGETQYF. In DNA form, the CDR3 reads TGTGCCAGCAGCCGTAGGGGGGGATTCGGAGAGACCCAGTACTTC.

The V call is TRBV5-1, the J call TRBJ1-1, with TRBD1 matching over 7 bases. Germline CDR1 reads SGHRS; CDR2 reads YFSETQ. The ends lost 4 bases at V and 0 bases at J; junction bases unmatched: 9. The CDR3 contains 16 residues. The CDR3 DNA sequence: TGCGCCAGCAGCCCGACAGGGATTAAGGTGAACACTGAAGCTTTCTTT. Translating it yields CASSPTGIKVNTEAFF.

This chain connects TRBV6-5 to TRBJ2-7; 8 bases are shared with TRBD2. With V trimmed by 2 bases and J by 3 bases, 9 bases remained unmatched. This CDR3 spans 16 amino acids. CDR1 and CDR2 from the germline V gene are MNHEY and SVGAGI. The CDR3 protein is CASSYLLSGNHYEQYF. The CDR3 DNA reads as TGTGCCAGCAGTTACCTCCTTAGCGGGAACCACTACGAGCAGTACTTC.

The rearrangement links TRBV19 to TRBJ2-1; D not resolved. CDR3 size: 12 residues. Between the trimmed V and J ends, which lost 8 bases and 8 bases, there was a span of 13 bases. Germline CDR1 is LNHDA and CDR2 is SQIVND (reference sequence). CDR3 residues: CASSDRQDEQFF. In DNA form, the CDR3 reads TGTGCCAGTTCAGACCGTCAAGATGAGCAGTTCTTC. Full variable domain (outside the CDR3, taken from reference TRBV19 and TRBJ2-1): DGGITQSPKYLFRKEGQNVTLSCEQNLNHDAMYWYRQDPGQGLRLIYYSQIVNDFQKGDIAEGYSVSREKKESFPLTVTSAQKNPTAFYLCASSDRQDEQFFGPGTRLTVL.

V and J are TRBV5-1 and TRBJ1-5; no reliable D call. Germline CDR1 reads SGHRS; CDR2 reads YFSETQ. The germline V and J ends were trimmed by 0 bases and 2 bases, with 9 bases remaining between them. There are 15 residues in the CDR3. CDR3 in amino acids: CASSLGERGNQPQHF. CDR3 nucleotide sequence: TGCGCCAGCAGCTTGGGGGAACGGGGCAATCAGCCCCAGCATTTT.

In its sample, this clone was seen once. V usage is TRBV28 and J usage is TRBJ2-5; 7 bases map to TRBD1. J was trimmed by 5 bases and V by 3 bases; bases with no gene match: 9. The CDR3 consists of 15 residues. The germline CDR1 and CDR2 sequences are MDHEN and SYDVKM. CDR3 DNA sequence: TGTGCCAGCAGTTTCCCTGCGTTGACAGGGGAGACCCAGTACTTC. Residues: CASSFPALTGETQYF.

The J gene is TRBJ1-3, the V gene TRBV2; D is perhaps TRBD1 (6 bases). Trimming stripped 6 bases from V and 0 bases from J, with 12 bases between. The CDR3 contains 15 residues. Germline V gene sequence: CDR1 SNHLY, CDR2 FYNNEI. For the CDR3, the DNA is TGTGCCAGCAGACCCCGGGACACCTCTGGAAACACCATATATTTT. It codes for CASRPRDTSGNTIYF.

The chain uses TRBV19 and TRBJ2-7; TRBD2 aligns across 13 bases. With V trimmed by 1 base and J by 4 bases, 7 bases remained unmatched. Germline V gene lookup returns CDR1 LNHDA and CDR2 SQIVND (reference sequence). There are 17 residues in the CDR3. CDR3 in DNA: TGTGCCAGTAGTATAGTCCGGGGGACTAGCGGGGTTTACGAGCAGTACTTC. This translates into CASSIVRGTSGVYEQYF.

Only one count was recorded for this clone. CDR3 coding DNA: TGTGCCAGCAGCCAGATAGGGGCCGGGACAGGGCGTCCTATTGGCTACACCTTC. Amino acids: CASSQIGAGTGRPIGYTF. This rearrangement joins TRBV3-1 (or the pseudogene TRBV3-2) to TRBJ1-2, with TRBD1 identical over 9 bases. The CDR3 consists of 18 residues. Trimming at V came to 3 bases and at J to 7 bases, leaving 18 bases not matched to a gene. The germline CDR1 and CDR2 sequences are LGHDT and YNNKEL (reference sequence).

V usage is TRBV6-6 and J usage is TRBJ2-5; 8 bases fit TRBD1. CDR1 is MNHNY, CDR2 SVGAGI, per germline (reference sequence). The junction had 3 bases not matched to a gene; V was cut back by 2 bases and J by 4 bases. CDR3 length: 14 residues. The CDR3 protein is CASSYKTGGETQYF. CDR3 sequence (DNA): TGTGCCAGCAGTTACAAAACAGGGGGAGAGACCCAGTACTTC.

The V gene is TRBV29-1, the J gene TRBJ1-1; 10 bases fit TRBD1. Trimming removed 6 bases from V and 2 bases from J; junction bases left unmatched: 3. The CDR3 covers 13 residues. Germline-derived CDR1 and CDR2 are SQVTM and ANQGSEA. The chain's CDR3 is CSVGQGLNTEAFF. In DNA, the CDR3 is TGCAGCGTGGGACAGGGGCTCAACACTGAAGCTTTCTTT.

CDR3 region: CASSQGMTGYSPLHF. The CDR3 coding sequence is TGCGCCAGCAGCCAAGGGATGACAGGATATTCACCCCTCCACTTT. The J gene is TRBJ1-6, the V gene TRBV4-1; TRBD1 is a possible D gene (6 bases). Trimming left V 1 base short and J 8 bases short, with 12 bases between. The germline gives CDR1 MGHRA, CDR2 YSYEKL. The CDR3 spans 15 residues.

The chain carries TRBV6-5 and TRBJ1-2; a possible D gene is TRBD1 (6 bases). The V end was cut by 6 bases, the J end by 4 bases, with 9 bases between. The CDR3 length is 12 residues. Germline lookup yields CDR1 MNHEY and CDR2 SVGAGI. This chain's CDR3 is CASRDSVYGYTF. The CDR3 DNA reads as TGTGCCAGCAGGGACAGCGTCTATGGCTACACCTTC.

The chain couples TRBV6-1 to TRBJ2-7, with D uncertain. CDR3 length: 12 residues. Germline loops: CDR1 MNHNS, CDR2 SASEGT. V lost 0 bases, J lost 4 bases, and 4 bases lay in between. CDR3 DNA: TGTGCCAGCAGTGAAGCAAGGTACGAGCAGTACTTC. This sequence encodes CASSEARYEQYF.

The rearrangement links TRBV6-2 or TRBV6-3 to TRBJ2-3; the D gene could be TRBD1 or TRBD2 (5 bases each). Trimming stripped 0 bases from V and 3 bases from J, with 19 bases between. From germline, CDR1 is MNHEY and CDR2 SVGEGT. This CDR3 comprises 18 residues. In nucleotides, the CDR3 is TGTGCCAGCAGTTACTCGGATAGCGTTGGGGGAGTGACAGATACGCAGTATTTT. Amino acids: CASSYSDSVGGVTDTQYF.

V gene TRBV4-1 combines with J gene TRBJ2-7; 9 nucleotides align to TRBD2. Per the germline V gene, CDR1 is MGHRA and CDR2 is YSYEKL. There are 15 residues in the CDR3. V was clipped by 0 bases and J by 3 bases; unmatched bases: 3. The chain's CDR3 is CASSQDASGIYEQYF. The CDR3 DNA reads as TGCGCCAGCAGCCAAGACGCTAGCGGGATCTACGAGCAGTACTTC.

The rearrangement links TRBV3-1 (or the pseudogene TRBV3-2) to TRBJ1-1; no clear D. CDR1 is LGHDT, CDR2 YNNKEL, per germline (reference sequence). V dropped 0 bases and J dropped 0 bases, with 17 bases sitting between them. The CDR3 is made up of 18 amino acids. CDR3: CASSQDLPIRRMNTEAFF. The CDR3 nucleotides are TGTGCCAGCAGCCAAGATCTGCCTATCCGGAGGATGAACACTGAAGCTTTCTTT.

The CDR3 region is CASSQGPSGNTIYF. Written as DNA, the CDR3 is TGTGCCAGCAGCCAAGGTCCCTCTGGAAACACCATATATTTT. The chain is built from TRBV3-1 (or the pseudogene TRBV3-2) and TRBJ1-3; D uncertain. Deletions cut 1 base from V and 0 bases from J, with 4 bases between. The length of the CDR3 is 14 residues. Germline-derived CDR1 and CDR2 are LGHDT and YNNKEL (reference sequence).

V is TRBV11-2 and J is TRBJ1-5, with 9 bases aligning to TRBD1. V dropped 6 bases and J dropped 7; count of bases not matched to a gene: 4. This CDR3 spans 13 amino acids. Germline CDR1 SGHAT, CDR2 FQNNGV. The CDR3 region is CASSTGGQQPQHF. DNA for the CDR3: TGTGCCAGCAGTACAGGGGGCCAACAGCCCCAGCATTTT.

This chain joins TRBV6-1 and TRBJ2-7, with 7 bases that match TRBD1. The CDR3 spans 14 residues. The V and J ends lost 2 bases and 7 bases, in that order; junction bases with no gene match: 8. Per germline, CDR1 MNHNS and CDR2 SASEGT. The CDR3 here is CASSESIGGAEQYF. CDR3 DNA: TGTGCCAGCAGTGAATCTATAGGGGGCGCAGAGCAGTACTTC.

The V and J genes are TRBV13 and TRBJ2-1; 8 nucleotides match TRBD2. The CDR3 extends over 17 amino acids. Trimming took 5 bases from V and 4 from J; bases not matched to a gene: 13. Germline V gene data show CDR1 as PRHDT and CDR2 as FYEKMQ (reference sequence). CDR3 nucleotide sequence: TGTGCCAGCAGCCCCGCCGGAGGGCTAGCGGGTTACAATGAGCAGTTCTTC. Its protein is CASSPAGGLAGYNEQFF.

The rearrangement uses TRBV11-2 and TRBJ2-7; a weak D match, TRBD2 (5 bases). The CDR3 has 14 residues. CDR1 and CDR2 from the germline V gene are SGHAT and FQNNGV. V lost 3 bases to trimming and J lost 7 bases, with 16 bases between them. This CDR3 reads CASSFRDPPREQYF. Written as DNA, the CDR3 is TGTGCCAGCAGCTTCCGGGATCCTCCCCGGGAGCAGTACTTC.

The chain joins TRBV6-5 to TRBJ2-7; the D gene is possibly TRBD2 (6 bases). The germline V gene encodes CDR1 MNHEY and CDR2 SVGAGI. The CDR3 spans 16 residues. The V end lost 2 bases, the J end lost 0 bases, and 14 bases lay between the germline ends. Here the CDR3 reads CASSYEDGSGSYEQYF. The CDR3, as DNA: TGTGCCAGCAGTTACGAGGATGGTAGCGGCTCCTACGAGCAGTACTTC.